Following are 21 T cell receptor beta chains from one sample sequenced in a study of T-cell memory formation after mild COVID-19 (dated by TCRdb to the early 2020s). Library preparation used 5' RACE. Data came from an Illumina NovaSeq 6000. TCRdb reprocessed the public reads (quality trimming at Q25 with fastp, clone calling with MiXCR) and kept in-frame beta chains. Each entry is one CDR3 protein sequence, shown with its most common DNA and genes. This sample is represented by roughly 160,000 distinct CDR3 sequences; roughly 12% of them were singletons. The biggest ten clones account for around 3.8% of the sample. The sequencing input was PBMCs or a T cell subset sorted from them (not recorded which). Receptor source: a man younger than 30 who had mild COVID-19 (a few samples of this study predate the infection). The sample titles of this study are shuffled in the database, so cell type and time point are left out; the donor was told from shared clones.

This clonotype was counted ten times or more. The gene calls are TRBV12-3 or TRBV12-4 and TRBJ2-1; 8 bases agree with TRBD1. The CDR3 covers 14 residues. V was pared by 1 base and J by 8 bases, with 4 bases of the junction left unmatched. The CDR3 DNA reads as TGTGCCAGCAGTTTAGGGGCAGGGGGCTATGAGCAGTTCTTC. Its protein is CASSLGAGGYEQFF.

V is TRBV7-9 and J is TRBJ2-1; no definite D call. This CDR3 spans 13 amino acids. In germline, CDR1 is SEHNR, CDR2 FQNEAQ (reference sequence). V was cut by 5 bases and J by 8 bases, with 13 bases left in between. The CDR3 DNA follows: TGTGCCAGCAGCCCGTCCAGCAACTATGAGCAGTTCTTC. This codes for CASSPSSNYEQFF.

The CDR3 bases are TGTGCCACACAAGGACACTCGAACACTGAAGCTTTCTTT. The encoded protein is CATQGHSNTEAFF. This chain connects TRBV24-1 to TRBJ1-1; perhaps TRBD1 as D (5 bases). Germline CDR1 and CDR2: KGHDR and SFDVKD. V lost 10 bases to trimming and J lost 1 base, with 12 bases between them. The CDR3 consists of 13 residues.

This chain connects TRBV4-3 to TRBJ1-6; TRBD1 matches 9 bases. The germline V gene encodes CDR1 LGHNA and CDR2 YSLEER. The CDR3 runs 16 residues. The V and J ends lost 5 bases and 9 bases, in that order; junction bases with no gene match: 11. The chain's CDR3 is CASSSAFPGQGSPLHF. DNA of the CDR3: TGCGCCAGCAGCTCAGCATTCCCGGGACAGGGTTCACCCCTCCACTTT.

This clonotype has just a few counts. The chain has TRBV27 and TRBJ1-5; D unclear. CDR1 MNHEY and CDR2 SMNVEV come from the germline V gene (reference sequence). V shed 6 bases and J shed 0 bases, with 15 bases lying between them. The CDR3 is 16 residues long. The CDR3, as DNA: TGTGCCAGCAGGCGAGAGGGAGGATATAGCAATCAGCCCCAGCATTTT. Residues: CASRREGGYSNQPQHF.

This clonotype occurred many times. The genes are TRBV4-2 and TRBJ2-5; D not resolved. The CDR3 has 15 residues. Trimming pared 0 bases from V and 2 bases from J, leaving 10 bases between. CDR1 and CDR2 (germline): LGHNA, YNFKEQ. The CDR3 here is CASSQDRPGQETQYF. The CDR3 nucleotides read TGTGCCAGCAGCCAAGATCGTCCAGGACAAGAGACCCAGTACTTC.

This clonotype has ten or more counts. This sequence joins TRBV5-1 and TRBJ2-1; D is uncertain. With 1 base removed from V and 7 bases from J, the gap between germline ends came to 9 bases. Germline CDR1 SGHRS, CDR2 YFSETQ. The CDR3 consists of 13 residues. This CDR3 is CASSLIPWNEQFF. CDR3 nucleotide sequence: TGCGCCAGCAGCTTGATTCCTTGGAATGAGCAGTTCTTC.

There are a few counts of this clonotype. The rearrangement links TRBV29-1 to TRBJ1-1; D is ambiguous. The V end lost 6 bases, the J end lost 4 bases, and 18 bases lay between the germline ends. The CDR3 is 14 amino acids. The germline gives CDR1 SQVTM, CDR2 ANQGSEA. CDR3 sequence (DNA): TGCAGCGTGTCGGACCGTATATGGGGCACTGAAGCTTTCTTT. Translated, it gives CSVSDRIWGTEAFF.

The V call is TRBV9, the J call TRBJ2-3; 9 nucleotides line up with TRBD2. The V and J ends lost 0 bases and 0 bases, in that order; junction bases with no gene match: 2. The CDR3 sequence is 16 residues long. The germline V gene encodes CDR1 SGDLS and CDR2 YYNGEE. The CDR3 sequence is CASSVGLAASTDTQYF. Written as DNA, the CDR3 is TGTGCCAGCAGCGTAGGACTAGCGGCTAGCACAGATACGCAGTATTTT.

This clonotype has more than one count but fewer than ten. The V gene is TRBV3-1, the J gene TRBJ1-2, with D possibly matching TRBD1 (6 bases). The V and J ends lost 3 bases and 8 bases respectively, with 13 bases between them. The CDR3 totals 13 residues. Germline V gene lookup returns CDR1 LGHDT and CDR2 YNNKEL (reference sequence). The CDR3 bases are TGTGCCAGCAGCCAGAGGGGGACACGCGGCTACACCTTC. Translating gives CASSQRGTRGYTF.

V and J are TRBV12-3 or TRBV12-4 and TRBJ1-1; the match to TRBD1 covers 7 bases. The CDR3 consists of 14 residues. V was pared by 6 bases and J by 0 bases, with 4 bases of the junction left unmatched. The CDR3 DNA reads as TGTGCCAGCAGGGGACAGTTCATGAACACTGAAGCTTTCTTT. Protein product: CASRGQFMNTEAFF.

This clonotype showed up just a few times. This chain joins TRBV15 and TRBJ2-7; D unclear. The CDR3 consists of 15 residues. Trimming stripped 1 base from V and 0 bases from J, with 10 bases between. Germline CDR1 and CDR2: LNHNV and YYDKDF (reference sequence). The CDR3 region is CATSRGSPSSYEQYV. DNA for the CDR3: TGTGCCACCAGCAGAGGATCTCCTAGCTCCTACGAGCAGTACGTC.

V usage is TRBV7-2 and J usage is TRBJ1-6, with a possible D match to TRBD1 (5 bases). CDR3 length: 15 amino acids. V lost 1 base and J 9 bases, leaving 13 bases between the germline ends. Per germline, CDR1 SGHTA and CDR2 FQGNSA. The CDR3 DNA reads as TGTGCCAGCAGCTTAGAGGCCCCCGGGGCTTCACCCCTCCACTTT. Protein sequence: CASSLEAPGASPLHF.

CDR3 residues: CASTTFGVETQYF. The CDR3 DNA reads as TGTGCCAGCACCACCTTCGGGGTGGAGACCCAGTACTTC. The rearrangement links TRBV27 to TRBJ2-5; D is perhaps TRBD2 (5 bases). Germline lookup yields CDR1 MNHEY and CDR2 SMNVEV (reference sequence). The CDR3 covers 13 residues. The V end lost 7 bases, the J end lost 5 bases, and 14 bases lay between the germline ends.

This clonotype came up a few times. The chain uses TRBV2 and TRBJ1-2; TRBD1 is a possible D gene (5 bases). This CDR3 has 15 amino acids. The germline V gene has CDR1 SNHLY and CDR2 FYNNEI. Trimming left V 6 bases short and J 8 bases short, with 22 bases between. DNA of the CDR3: TGTGCCAGCAGGCAAAGACTGGACTATAGGGGAGGCTACACCTTC. Translating gives CASRQRLDYRGGYTF.

The CDR3 coding sequence is TGCGCCAGCAGCCAAGCTGGGGGGACCTCCTACGAGCAGTACTTC. Amino acid sequence: CASSQAGGTSYEQYF. The rearrangement links TRBV4-3 to TRBJ2-7; D is perhaps TRBD2 (6 bases). CDR3 length: 15 residues. Germline V gene sequence: CDR1 LGHNA, CDR2 YSLEER. V shed 1 base and J shed 0 bases, with 10 bases lying between them.

The sample holds a few counts of this clonotype. This rearrangement joins TRBV9 to TRBJ2-2; D is unresolved. The CDR3 totals 15 residues. Germline CDR1 is SGDLS and CDR2 is YYNGEE. V lost 4 bases, J lost 0 bases, and 10 bases lay in between. The chain's CDR3 is CASSPIGSNTGELFF. The CDR3 DNA follows: TGTGCCAGCAGCCCTATCGGCTCGAACACCGGGGAGCTGTTTTTT.

This clonotype was seen many times. The chain couples TRBV12-3 or TRBV12-4 to TRBJ2-5, with D uncertain. Between the trimmed V and J ends, which lost 3 bases and 2 bases, there was a span of 7 bases. The CDR3 length is 13 residues. The CDR3 region is CASSLLGQETQYF. Here the CDR3 DNA reads TGTGCCAGCAGTTTGCTAGGGCAAGAGACCCAGTACTTC.

This clonotype showed up many times. This chain joins TRBV11-2 and TRBJ1-1, with D maybe TRBD1 (5 bases). Trimming left V 3 bases short and J 9 bases short, with 14 bases between. Per germline, CDR1 SGHAT and CDR2 FQNNGV. The CDR3 length is 13 residues. CDR3 in DNA: TGTGCCAGCAGCTTCGGCCAGGGTAGACAAGCTTTCTTT. The encoded protein is CASSFGQGRQAFF.

This clonotype was found a few times. This chain links TRBV12-3 or TRBV12-4 with TRBJ2-5, with no clear D. Trimming took off 7 bases at V and 0 bases at J, with 6 bases between the two ends. CDR3 length: 12 amino acids. The CDR3 spells CASTANQETQYF. The CDR3 DNA follows: TGTGCCAGCACGGCGAACCAAGAGACCCAGTACTTC.

The chain combines TRBV12-3 or TRBV12-4 with TRBJ2-7; D remains unclear. Trimming removed 2 bases from V and 0 bases from J, with 8 bases in between. The CDR3 length is 14 residues. The CDR3 nucleotides read TGTGCCAGCAGTTTACAAATTTACTCCTACGAGCAGTACTTC. As protein: CASSLQIYSYEQYF.